This T cell receptor beta chain was recorded in a study of human T cells and chemical hapten exposure. Study results and caveats: There was a positive correlation between PT1 expanded TCR counts and patch test score. Those TCRs sitting above 1 in 1000 frequency stayed the same with DPC sensitization. Controls had significantly fewer large CDR3 similarity clusters than were formed by expanded TCRs.

This CDR3 comprises 16 residues. The germline V gene encodes CDR1 SGHRS and CDR2 YFSETQ. V was pared by 3 bases and J by 1 base, with 13 bases between. From the RACE reads, TCRdb called clonotypes with MiXCR, one entry per CDR3 protein. This table has tens of thousands of distinct CDR3 sequences, over 9% appearing once. In the case of this clonotype: What it binds is not known.

The time point denotes: patch test 1, 2 weeks after DPC sensitization. As to treatment: therapeutic diphenylcyclopropenone sensitization with weekly scalp DPC. This specimen consisted of whole blood, obtained in connection with sensitization to the hapten diphenylcyclopropenone (DPC). This sequence joins TRBV5-1 and TRBJ2-2, with D perhaps TRBD2 (6 bases). The TCR sequence derives from a woman between 50 and 59 years old with alopecia areata. Some clones in this sample may be carry-over from other donors' samples. The DNA for the CDR3 is TGCGCCAGCAGCTCGAGGCCGGGGGAGAACACCGGGGAGCTGTTTTTT. It translates to CASSSRPGENTGELFF.